This T cell receptor (beta chain) was identified during a study of blood T cell repertoires in COVID-19. Clones were read by immunoSEQ multiplex PCR, and TCRdb kept only the in-frame ones, dropping some. The sample has more than 200,000 clones, around 89% seen once. Specimen: PBMCs or T cells enriched from blood (not recorded which). This sequence originates from a woman aged 25-40 years who had recovered from COVID-19.

The CDR3 sequence is CASSAGLAGAYEQFF. DNA for the CDR3: TGTGCCAGCAGCGCGGGACTAGCGGGAGCCTATGAGCAGTTCTTC. This chain connects TRBV9 to TRBJ2-1; TRBD2 aligns across 14 bases. This CDR3 comprises 15 residues. CDR1 and CDR2 (germline): SGDLS, YYNGEE. J lost 8 bases, V lost 3 bases, and 4 bases had no gene match.